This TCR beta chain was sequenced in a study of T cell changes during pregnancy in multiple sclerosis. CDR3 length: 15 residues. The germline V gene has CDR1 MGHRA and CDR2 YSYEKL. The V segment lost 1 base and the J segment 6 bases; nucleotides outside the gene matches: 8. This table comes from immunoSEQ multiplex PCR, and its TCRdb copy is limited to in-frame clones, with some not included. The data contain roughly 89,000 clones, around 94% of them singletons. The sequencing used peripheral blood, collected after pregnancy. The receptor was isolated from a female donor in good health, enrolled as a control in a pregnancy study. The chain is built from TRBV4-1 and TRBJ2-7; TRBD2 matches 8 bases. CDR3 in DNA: TGCGCCAGCAGCCAAGCCGACGGGGGGGGAGGCGAGCAGTACTTC. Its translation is CASSQADGGGGEQYF.